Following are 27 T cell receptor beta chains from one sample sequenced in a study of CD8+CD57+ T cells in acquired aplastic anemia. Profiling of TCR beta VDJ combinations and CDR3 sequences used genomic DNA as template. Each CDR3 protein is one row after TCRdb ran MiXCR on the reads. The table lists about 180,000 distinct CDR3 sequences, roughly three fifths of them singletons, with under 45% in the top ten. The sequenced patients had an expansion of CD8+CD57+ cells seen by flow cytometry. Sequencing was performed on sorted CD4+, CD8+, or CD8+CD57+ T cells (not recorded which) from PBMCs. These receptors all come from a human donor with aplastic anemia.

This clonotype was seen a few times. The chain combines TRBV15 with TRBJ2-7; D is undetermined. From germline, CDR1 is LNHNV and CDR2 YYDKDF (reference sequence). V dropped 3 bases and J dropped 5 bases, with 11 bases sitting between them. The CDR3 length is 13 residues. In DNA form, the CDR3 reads TGTGCCACCAGCAGCCCCTCGGCCCACGAGCAGTACTTC. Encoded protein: CATSSPSAHEQYF.

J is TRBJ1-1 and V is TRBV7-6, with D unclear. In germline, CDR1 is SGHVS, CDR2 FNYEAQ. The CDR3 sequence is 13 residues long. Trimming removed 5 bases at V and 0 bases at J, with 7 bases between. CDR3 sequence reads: CASSRRLNTEAFF. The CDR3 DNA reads TGTGCCAGCAGCCGACGACTGAACACTGAAGCTTTCTTT.

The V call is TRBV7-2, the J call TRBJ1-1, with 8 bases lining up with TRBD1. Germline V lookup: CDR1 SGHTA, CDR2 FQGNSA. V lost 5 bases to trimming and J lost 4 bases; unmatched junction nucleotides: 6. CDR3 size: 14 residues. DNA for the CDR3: TGTGCCAGCAGCAGGACAGGGTTGATCACTGAAGCTTTCTTT. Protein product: CASSRTGLITEAFF.

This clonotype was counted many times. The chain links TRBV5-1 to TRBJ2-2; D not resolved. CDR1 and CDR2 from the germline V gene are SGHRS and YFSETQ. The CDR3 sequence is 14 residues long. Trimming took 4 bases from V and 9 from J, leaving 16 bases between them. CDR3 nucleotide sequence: TGCGCCAGCAGCCCCCGAACAGAGTTAAGGGAGCTGTTTTTT. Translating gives CASSPRTELRELFF.

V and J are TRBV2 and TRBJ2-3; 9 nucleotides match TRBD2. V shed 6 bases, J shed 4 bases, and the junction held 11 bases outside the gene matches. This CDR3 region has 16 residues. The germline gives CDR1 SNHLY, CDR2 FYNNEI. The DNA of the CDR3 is TGTGCCAGCAGAGACTCTCAAGCGGGGGGCGCAGATACGCAGTATTTT. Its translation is CASRDSQAGGADTQYF.

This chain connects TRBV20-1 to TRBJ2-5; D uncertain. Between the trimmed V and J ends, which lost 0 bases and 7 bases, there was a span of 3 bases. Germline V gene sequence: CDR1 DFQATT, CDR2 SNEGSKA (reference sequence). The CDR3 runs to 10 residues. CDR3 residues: CSARDRTQYF. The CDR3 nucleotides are TGCAGTGCTAGAGATAGGACCCAGTACTTC.

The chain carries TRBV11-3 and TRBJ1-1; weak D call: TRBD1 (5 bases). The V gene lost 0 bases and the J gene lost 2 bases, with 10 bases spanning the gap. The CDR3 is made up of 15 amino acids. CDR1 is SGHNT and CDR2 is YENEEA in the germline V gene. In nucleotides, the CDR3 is TGTGCCAGCAGCTTAGAAGGGGCAGTTAACACTGAAGCTTTCTTT. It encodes CASSLEGAVNTEAFF.

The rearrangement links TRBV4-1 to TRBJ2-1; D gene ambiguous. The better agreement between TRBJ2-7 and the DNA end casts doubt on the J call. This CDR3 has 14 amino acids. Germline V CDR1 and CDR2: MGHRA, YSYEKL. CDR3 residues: CASSQGVPAYEQYF. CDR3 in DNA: TGCGCCAGCAGCCAAGGGGTACCAGCCTACGAGCAGTACTTC.

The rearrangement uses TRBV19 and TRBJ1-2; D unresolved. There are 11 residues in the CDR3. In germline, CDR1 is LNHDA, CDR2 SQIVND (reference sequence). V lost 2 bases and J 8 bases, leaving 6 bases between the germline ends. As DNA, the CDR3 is TGTGCCAGTAGTATACAGGAGGGCTACACCTTC. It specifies CASSIQEGYTF.

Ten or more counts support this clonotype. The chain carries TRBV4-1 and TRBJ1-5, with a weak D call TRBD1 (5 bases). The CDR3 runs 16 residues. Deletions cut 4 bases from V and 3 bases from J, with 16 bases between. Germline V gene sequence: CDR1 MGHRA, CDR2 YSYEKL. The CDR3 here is CASSLHGTASNQPQHF. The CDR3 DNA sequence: TGCGCCAGCAGCCTGCACGGGACGGCTTCCAATCAGCCCCAGCATTTT.

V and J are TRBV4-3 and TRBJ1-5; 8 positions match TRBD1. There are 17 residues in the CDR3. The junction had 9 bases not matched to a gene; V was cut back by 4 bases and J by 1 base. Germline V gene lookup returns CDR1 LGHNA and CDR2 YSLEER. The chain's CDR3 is CASSLNRGMGSNQPQHF. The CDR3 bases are TGCGCCAGCAGCCTAAACAGGGGGATGGGGAGCAATCAGCCCCAGCATTTT.

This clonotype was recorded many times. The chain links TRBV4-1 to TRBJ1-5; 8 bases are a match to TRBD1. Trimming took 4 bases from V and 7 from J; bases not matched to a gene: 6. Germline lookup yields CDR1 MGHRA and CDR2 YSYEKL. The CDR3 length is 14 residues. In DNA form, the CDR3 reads TGCGCCAGCAGCCTCGGACAGGGAACGCAGCCCCAGCATTTT. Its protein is CASSLGQGTQPQHF.

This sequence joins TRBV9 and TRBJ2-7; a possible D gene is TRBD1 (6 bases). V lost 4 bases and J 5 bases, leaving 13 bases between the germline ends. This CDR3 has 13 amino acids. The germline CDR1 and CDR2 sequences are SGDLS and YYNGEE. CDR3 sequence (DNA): TGTGCCAGCAGCCAAGGACAGTTAAACGAGCAGTACTTC. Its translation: CASSQGQLNEQYF.

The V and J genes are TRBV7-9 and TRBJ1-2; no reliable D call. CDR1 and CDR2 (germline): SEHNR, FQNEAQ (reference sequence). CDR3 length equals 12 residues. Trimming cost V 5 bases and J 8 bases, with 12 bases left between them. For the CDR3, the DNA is TGTGCCAGCAGCCTTGCCCTTTACGGCTACACCTTC. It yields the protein CASSLALYGYTF.

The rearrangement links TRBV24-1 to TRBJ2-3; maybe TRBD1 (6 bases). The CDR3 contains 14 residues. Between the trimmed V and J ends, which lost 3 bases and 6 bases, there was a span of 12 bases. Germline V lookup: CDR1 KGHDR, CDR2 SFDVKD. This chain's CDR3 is CATSDPQGFDTQYF. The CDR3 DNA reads TGTGCCACCAGTGATCCACAGGGTTTCGATACGCAGTATTTT.

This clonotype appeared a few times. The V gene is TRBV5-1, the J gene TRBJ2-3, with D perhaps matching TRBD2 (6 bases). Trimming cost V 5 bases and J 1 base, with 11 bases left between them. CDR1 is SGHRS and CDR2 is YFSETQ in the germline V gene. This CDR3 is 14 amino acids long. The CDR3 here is CASRPSGGTDTQYF. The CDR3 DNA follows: TGCGCCAGCAGACCCTCGGGGGGCACAGATACGCAGTATTTT.

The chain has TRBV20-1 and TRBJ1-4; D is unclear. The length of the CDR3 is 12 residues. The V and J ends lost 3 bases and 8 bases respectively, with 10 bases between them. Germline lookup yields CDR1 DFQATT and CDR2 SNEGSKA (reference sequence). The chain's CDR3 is CSASWQEEKLFF. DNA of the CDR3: TGCAGTGCTAGTTGGCAGGAGGAAAAACTGTTTTTT.

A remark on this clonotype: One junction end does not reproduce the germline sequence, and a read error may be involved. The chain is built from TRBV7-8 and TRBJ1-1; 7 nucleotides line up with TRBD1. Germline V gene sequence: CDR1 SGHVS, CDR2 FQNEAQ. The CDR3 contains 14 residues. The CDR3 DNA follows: TGTGCCAGCAGCCTTCGACAGGGACTCACTGAAGCTCTCTTT. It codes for CASSLRQGLTEALF.

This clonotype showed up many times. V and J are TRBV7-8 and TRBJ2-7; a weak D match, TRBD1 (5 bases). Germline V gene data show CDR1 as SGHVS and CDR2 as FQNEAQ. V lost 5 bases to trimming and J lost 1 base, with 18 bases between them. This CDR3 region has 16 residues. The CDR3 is CASSLMTDTSSYEQYF. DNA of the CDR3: TGTGCCAGCAGCCTCATGACAGACACCTCATCCTACGAGCAGTACTTC.

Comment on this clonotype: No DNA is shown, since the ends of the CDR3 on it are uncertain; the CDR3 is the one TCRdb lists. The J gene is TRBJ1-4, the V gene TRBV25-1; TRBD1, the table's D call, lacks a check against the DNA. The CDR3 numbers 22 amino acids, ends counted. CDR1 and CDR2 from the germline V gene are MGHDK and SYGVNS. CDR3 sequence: CASSIYLCSVITATGRGEKLFF.

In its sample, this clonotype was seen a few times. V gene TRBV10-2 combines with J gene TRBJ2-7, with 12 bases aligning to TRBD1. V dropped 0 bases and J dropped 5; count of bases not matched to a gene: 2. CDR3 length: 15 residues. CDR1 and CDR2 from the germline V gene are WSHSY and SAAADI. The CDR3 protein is CASSESWDRGHEQYF. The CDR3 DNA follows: TGCGCCAGCAGTGAGTCGTGGGACAGGGGGCACGAGCAGTACTTC.

CDR3 protein: CATSDGSSYEQYF. CDR3 bases: TGTGCCACCAGTGATGGCAGCTCCTACGAGCAGTACTTC. The chain couples TRBV24-1 to TRBJ2-7; D gene uncertain. V lost 3 bases to trimming and J lost 0 bases, with 5 bases between them. This CDR3 region has 13 residues. Germline V gene lookup returns CDR1 KGHDR and CDR2 SFDVKD.

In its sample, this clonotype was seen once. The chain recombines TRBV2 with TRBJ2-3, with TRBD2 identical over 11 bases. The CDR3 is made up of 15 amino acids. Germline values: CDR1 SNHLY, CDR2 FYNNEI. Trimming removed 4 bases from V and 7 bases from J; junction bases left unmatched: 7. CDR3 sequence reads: CASSATSGGANTQYF. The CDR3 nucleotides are TGTGCCAGCAGTGCTACTAGCGGGGGAGCTAATACGCAGTATTTT.

The CDR3 sequence is CASRQGAPAFF. The CDR3, as DNA: TGTGCCAGTAGGCAGGGGGCTCCTGCTTTCTTT. The chain uses TRBV19 and TRBJ1-1; 8 bases map to TRBD1. This CDR3 contains 11 residues. Germline-derived CDR1 and CDR2 are LNHDA and SQIVND (reference sequence). V lost 6 bases, J lost 11 bases, and 5 bases stayed unmatched.

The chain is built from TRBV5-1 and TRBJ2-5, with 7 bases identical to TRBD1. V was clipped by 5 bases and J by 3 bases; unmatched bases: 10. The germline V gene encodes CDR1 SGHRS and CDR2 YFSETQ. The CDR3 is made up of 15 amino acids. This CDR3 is CASRRINDREETQYF. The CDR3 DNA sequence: TGCGCCAGCAGACGCATTAACGACAGGGAAGAGACCCAGTACTTC.

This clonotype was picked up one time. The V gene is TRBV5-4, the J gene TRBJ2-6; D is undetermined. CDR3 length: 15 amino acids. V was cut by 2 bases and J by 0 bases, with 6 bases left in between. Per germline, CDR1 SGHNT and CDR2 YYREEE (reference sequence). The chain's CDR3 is CASSFQDSGANVLTF. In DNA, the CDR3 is TGTGCCAGCAGCTTCCAAGACTCTGGGGCCAACGTCCTGACTTTC.

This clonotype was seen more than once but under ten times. CDR3: CASSLAVLKQETQYF. CDR3 DNA sequence: TGTGCCAGCAGCTTAGCGGTCCTTAAACAAGAGACCCAGTACTTC. J is TRBJ2-5 and V is TRBV7-6; D not certain. The CDR3 has 15 amino acids. Per germline, CDR1 SGHVS and CDR2 FNYEAQ. Trimming removed 0 bases from V and 2 bases from J, with 10 bases in between.